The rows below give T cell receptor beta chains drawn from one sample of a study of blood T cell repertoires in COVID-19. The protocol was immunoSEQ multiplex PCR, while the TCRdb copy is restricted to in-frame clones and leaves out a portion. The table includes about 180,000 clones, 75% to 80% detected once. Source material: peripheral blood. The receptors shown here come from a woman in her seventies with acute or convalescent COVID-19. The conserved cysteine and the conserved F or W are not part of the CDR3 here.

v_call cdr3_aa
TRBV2 ASKIALGTDTQY
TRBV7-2 ASSLVPWGGTGELF
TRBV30 AWSVTAGGETQY
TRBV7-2 ASSLEQGARNTEAF
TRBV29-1 SARGDYGYT
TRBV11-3 ASSLERAPNEQF
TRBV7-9 ASSPKQGWEQF
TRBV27 ASSRQSLSYEQY
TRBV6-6 ASSYRGNTIY
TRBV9 ASSVDRSSGWRQETQY
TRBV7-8 ASSQGAGSGNTIY
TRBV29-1 SVLGGTGGTYEQY
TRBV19 ASSTLGITGELF
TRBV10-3 AVNGGGSTDTQY
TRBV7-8 ASSSGTVGELF
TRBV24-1 ATSGSNNEQF
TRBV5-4 ASSRLAGGRADTQY
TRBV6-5 ASSYRGRTEAF
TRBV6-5 ASRISSNEKLF
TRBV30 AWSLQGAGEQY
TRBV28 ASSSGTSGRRTGELF
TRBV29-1 SGDNLNTEAF
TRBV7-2 ASSSTPGTSNEQF
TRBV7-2 ASSESGLAYEQY
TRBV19 ASSISVGTINEQF
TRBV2 ASSLDSAYEQY
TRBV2 ASRLAGGGEQY